The 23 T cell receptor beta chains below were found in one sample sequenced in a study of post-analysis software for immune sequencing data. Unique molecular identifiers featured in each of the TCR beta cDNA libraries. TCRdb re-analysed the PCR reads in MiXCR, keeping a single row per CDR3 protein. The table has about half a million distinct CDR3 sequences, around 40% seen once. Study-wide findings and caveats: Higher frequency in patients than in controls was seen for 5 or 6 TRBV segments, with TRBV5-6, TRBV5-1 and TRBV20-1 among them.

Antigen specificity for these receptors is unknown. Sample: blood. These receptor sequences come from a girl aged 5-17 years with multiple sclerosis.

This clonotype was detected only a few times. The rearrangement uses TRBV7-9 and TRBJ1-4; D is unclear. Germline CDR1 and CDR2: SEHNR and FQNEAQ (reference sequence). There are 15 residues in the CDR3. V was cut by 3 bases and J by 2 bases, with 10 bases left in between. In nucleotides, the CDR3 is TGTGCCAGCAGCTTTGGAGGGTTGACTAATGAAAAACTGTTTTTT. Protein product: CASSFGGLTNEKLFF.

This clonotype showed up just once. Germline and junction disagree at one end, which may indicate a read error. V is TRBV4-1 and J is TRBJ2-5, with D perhaps TRBD2 (5 bases). Germline V lookup: CDR1 MGHRA, CDR2 YSYEKL. The CDR3 consists of 11 residues. CDR3 sequence reads: CTSSREGTQYF. The CDR3 coding sequence is TGCACCAGCAGCCGAGAGGGGACCCAGTACTTC.

The chain uses TRBV5-1 and TRBJ2-1, with D perhaps matching TRBD1 or TRBD2 (5 bases each). The germline V and J ends were trimmed by 0 bases and 9 bases, with 13 bases remaining between them. The CDR3 covers 14 residues. Germline lookup yields CDR1 SGHRS and CDR2 YFSETQ. Here the CDR3 DNA reads TGCGCCAGCAGCTTGGTCGAGGGGACGGGTGAGCAGTTCTTC. This encodes CASSLVEGTGEQFF.

This sequence joins TRBV2 and TRBJ1-1; unclear D gene. CDR1 and CDR2 from the germline V gene are SNHLY and FYNNEI. Trimming removed 4 bases at V and 4 bases at J, with 13 bases between. The CDR3 totals 14 residues. The CDR3 DNA reads TGTGCCAGCAGTGGTTCAGGCCCCGGCACTGAAGCTTTCTTT. Translation: CASSGSGPGTEAFF. The whole variable domain, filled in from reference TRBV2 and TRBJ1-1, reads EPEVTQTPSHQVTQMGQEVILRCVPISNHLYFYWYRQILGQKVEFLVSFYNNEISEKSEIFDDQFSVERPDGSNFTLKIRSTKLEDSAMYFCASSGSGPGTEAFFGQGTRLTVV.

V is TRBV7-2 and J is TRBJ2-7, with TRBD2 identical over 10 bases. J was trimmed by 4 bases and V by 1 base; bases with no gene match: 10. This CDR3 contains 17 residues. Per germline, CDR1 SGHTA and CDR2 FQGNSA. The CDR3 loop is CASSLGGSSGRAYEQYF. CDR3 in DNA: TGTGCCAGCAGCTTAGGGGGGTCGAGCGGGAGGGCGTACGAGCAGTACTTC. The complete variable domain, with remaining parts taken from reference TRBV7-2 and TRBJ2-7, reads GAGVSQSPSNKVTEKGKDVELRCDPISGHTALYWYRQSLGQGLEFLIYFQGNSAPDKSGLPSDRFSAERTGGSVSTLTIQRTQQEDSAVYLCASSLGGSSGRAYEQYFGPGTRLTVT.

This clonotype was counted between two and nine times. The CDR3 loop reads CASSSPIGANVLTF. CDR3 DNA: TGTGCCAGCAGTTCCCCAATCGGGGCCAACGTCCTGACTTTC. The chain has TRBV28 and TRBJ2-6; no definite D call. The CDR3 covers 14 residues. Trimming pared 4 bases from V and 4 bases from J, leaving 8 bases between. The germline CDR1 and CDR2 sequences are MDHEN and SYDVKM.

The table lists this clonotype with a few counts. The chain links TRBV20-1 to TRBJ2-1; no definite D call. Germline V CDR1 and CDR2: DFQATT, SNEGSKA (reference sequence). CDR3 length: 14 residues. The ends were cut back, 0 bases at V and 8 bases at J, with 14 bases in the middle. For the CDR3, the DNA is TGCAGTGCTAGAGATGAGAACGGATCAGATGAGCAGTTCTTC. As protein: CSARDENGSDEQFF.

For this clonotype: A much bigger clone sits one base away, suggesting this may be a read error. The V gene is TRBV18, the J gene TRBJ2-1, with 11 bases matching TRBD1. The J segment lost 12 bases and the V segment lost 0 bases, leaving 7 bases of the junction unmatched. CDR1 is KGHSH and CDR2 is LQKENI in the germline V gene. This CDR3 region has 15 residues. Here the CDR3 DNA reads TGTGCCAGCTCACCACCGGGACAGGGGGTATCGGGGCAGTTCTTC. It encodes CASSPPGQGVSGQFF.

The chain recombines TRBV6-5 with TRBJ2-1; TRBD2 agrees at 9 bases. This CDR3 is built from 15 residues. With V trimmed by 2 bases and J by 4 bases, 3 bases remained unmatched. Germline V gene data show CDR1 as MNHEY and CDR2 as SVGAGI. The CDR3 nucleotides read TGTGCCAGCAGTTACCGGCTAGCGGGGTACAATGAGCAGTTCTTC. The encoded protein is CASSYRLAGYNEQFF.

The chain links TRBV9 to TRBJ1-4; 8 positions match TRBD1. With 4 bases clipped from V and 3 bases from J, the junction kept 2 bases outside the gene matches. Germline values: CDR1 SGDLS, CDR2 YYNGEE. CDR3 length: 14 amino acids. The CDR3 sequence is CASSPGQANEKLFF. The CDR3 region has the DNA TGTGCCAGCAGCCCGGGACAGGCTAATGAAAAACTGTTTTTT.

The V call is TRBV15, the J call TRBJ2-1, with 7 bases lining up with TRBD1. V shed 4 bases and J 9 bases; nucleotides not matched to a gene: 6. This CDR3 contains 13 residues. Germline V gives CDR1 LNHNV, CDR2 YYDKDF (reference sequence). The CDR3 coding sequence is TGTGCCACCAGCACTACAGGGGCTAGTGAGCAGTTCTTC. Translation gives CATSTTGASEQFF.

The chain is built from TRBV7-3 and TRBJ2-5; D might be TRBD1 or TRBD2, each matching 6 bases. Germline assignment: CDR1 SGHTA and CDR2 FQGTGA. There are 13 residues in the CDR3. Trimming pared 6 bases from V and 5 bases from J, leaving 13 bases between. CDR3 residues: CASRPEGGETQYF. CDR3 sequence (DNA): TGTGCCAGCAGACCTGAGGGGGGCGAGACCCAGTACTTC.

The chain carries TRBV4-1 and TRBJ2-1; 10 nucleotides line up with TRBD2. CDR1 and CDR2 from the germline V gene are MGHRA and YSYEKL. The CDR3 spans 20 residues. J gave up 0 bases and V 1 base, and 12 bases lay outside the gene matches. For the CDR3, the DNA is TGCGCCAGCAGCCAAGGTGGGACTAGCGTGATTCAGAGCTCCTACAATGAGCAGTTCTTC. Amino acid sequence: CASSQGGTSVIQSSYNEQFF.

The chain combines TRBV6-5 with TRBJ2-7; D is perhaps TRBD1 or TRBD2 (6 bases each). The ends were cut back, 4 bases at V and 2 bases at J, with 18 bases in the middle. Germline CDR1 is MNHEY and CDR2 is SVGAGI. This CDR3 contains 16 residues. CDR3 protein: CASSWGLGTSTYEQYF. The DNA of the CDR3 is TGTGCCAGCAGTTGGGGGCTGGGGACTTCCACCTACGAGCAGTACTTC.

A few counts support this clonotype. This rearrangement joins TRBV10-3 to TRBJ2-6; possibly TRBD1 for D (6 bases). The CDR3 has 15 residues. The germline V gene encodes CDR1 ENHRY and CDR2 SYGVKD. Deletions cut 3 bases from V and 4 bases from J, with 10 bases between. CDR3 sequence: CAISDTGPGANVLTF. In nucleotides, the CDR3 is TGTGCCATCAGTGATACAGGGCCCGGGGCCAACGTCCTGACTTTC.

The rearrangement links TRBV24-1 to TRBJ1-1, with D possibly matching TRBD1 (6 bases). Trimming cost V 4 bases and J 5 bases, with 10 bases left between them. In germline, CDR1 is KGHDR, CDR2 SFDVKD. CDR3 length equals 13 residues. The CDR3 loop is CATSDLDRTEAFF. The CDR3 DNA is TGTGCCACCAGTGACCTCGACAGGACTGAAGCTTTCTTT.

This clonotype has only a few counts. V is TRBV20-1 and J is TRBJ1-1, with D possibly matching TRBD1 (5 bases). The CDR3 sequence is 20 residues long. Germline values: CDR1 DFQATT, CDR2 SNEGSKA (reference sequence). The V end lost 0 bases, the J end lost 4 bases, and 30 bases lay between the germline ends. This chain's CDR3 is CSARDLPGGVSLNLFTEAFF. The CDR3 DNA sequence: TGCAGTGCTAGAGATCTCCCGGGGGGGGTGTCGCTTAACCTGTTCACTGAAGCTTTCTTT.

This clonotype was counted only a few times. The CDR3 sequence: CASNLGNEQFF. The CDR3 region has the DNA TGTGCCAGCAATCTAGGAAATGAGCAGTTCTTC. This chain uses TRBV6-5 with TRBJ2-1, with D hard to call. The CDR3 is made up of 11 amino acids. Germline assignment: CDR1 MNHEY and CDR2 SVGAGI. Trimming removed 7 bases at V and 7 bases at J, with 8 bases between.

This clonotype was seen a handful of times. V is TRBV28 and J is TRBJ2-4, with no clear D. The CDR3 totals 15 residues. Germline values: CDR1 MDHEN, CDR2 SYDVKM. Trimming shortened V by 6 bases and J by 3 bases, and 15 bases separated the two germline ends. CDR3 residues: CASSSPARHKNIQYF. CDR3 sequence (DNA): TGTGCCAGCAGCTCCCCGGCTCGTCACAAAAACATTCAGTACTTC.

This clonotype has only a few counts. The chain joins TRBV28 to TRBJ2-5; D might be TRBD1 (6 bases). The CDR3 has 13 amino acids. Germline V gene lookup returns CDR1 MDHEN and CDR2 SYDVKM. Trimming took 7 bases from V and 11 from J, leaving 20 bases between them. The CDR3 loop is CASTTGGTLEQYF. Written as DNA, the CDR3 is TGTGCCAGCACGACAGGTGGGACACTTGAGCAGTACTTC.

In its sample, this clonotype was seen a few times. The chain employs TRBV12-3 or TRBV12-4 and TRBJ2-5, with TRBD1 identical over 7 bases. The J call may be mistaken, given a closer DNA end match to TRBJ2-7. The CDR3 runs to 11 residues. The CDR3 reads CAVGQANEQYF. For the CDR3, the DNA is TGTGCCGTCGGACAGGCCAACGAGCAGTACTTC.

The chain employs TRBV11-2 and TRBJ2-3, with 8 positions matching TRBD2. Germline-derived CDR1 and CDR2 are SGHAT and FQNNGV. Germline trimming cut 1 base from V and 2 bases from J; bases unmatched to any gene: 5. This CDR3 has 16 residues. The CDR3 DNA is TGTGCCAGCAGCTTAGGGGTCGGGAGGGCCACAGATACGCAGTATTTT. Amino acid sequence: CASSLGVGRATDTQYF.

There are a few counts of this clonotype. V usage is TRBV11-2 and J usage is TRBJ1-1; TRBD1 agrees at 8 bases. The CDR3 covers 14 residues. Germline V gives CDR1 SGHAT, CDR2 FQNNGV. V lost 4 bases to trimming and J lost 4 bases; unmatched junction nucleotides: 5. The CDR3 is CASSSLTGGTEAFF. The DNA of the CDR3 is TGTGCCAGCAGCTCGCTTACAGGGGGCACTGAAGCTTTCTTT.